This T cell receptor beta chain was captured by sequencing in a study of beta chain features in type 1 diabetes. Study-wide findings and caveats: Fewer insertions but more deletions were seen at VDJ junctions in type 1 diabetes patients. TCRB CDR3 length was moderately but significantly reduced in all four CD4+ subsets of Type 1 diabetes patients.

Expressed TCRB transcripts were sequenced because the entire RNA isolate underwent reverse transcription. There were approximately 3.7 million reads on average in the naive, central memory and regulatory T cell samples. Assay: immunoSEQ multiplex PCR; the TCRdb copy retains only in-frame clones and omits some. Counted here are over 600,000 clones, under 15% occurring once; the ten biggest clones make up over 0.1%. Looked up from germline, CDR1 is SGHAT and CDR2 is FQNNGV. Trimming cost V 3 bases and J 2 bases; bases outside gene matches: 6. This CDR3 region has 16 residues. In the case of this clone: The antigen is unknown.

The sequence derives from a man aged 25-45 years with type 1 diabetes. The sample taken for sequencing was naive CD4+ T cells from blood. The chain carries TRBV11-2 and TRBJ2-2; 7 bases align to TRBD1. The CDR3 coding sequence is TGTGCCAGCAGCTTCCTGGGACAGCTTAACACCGGGGAGCTGTTTTTT. Protein product: CASSFLGQLNTGELFF.